This T cell receptor (beta chain) was sequenced during a study of OX40 agonist ivuxolimab in advanced cancers. Findings and caveats of the study: Low clonal expansion, among the lowest seen, marked partial responders at 0.1-3.0 mg/kg.

Per germline, CDR1 SGHTA and CDR2 FQGNSA. The CDR3 is made up of 15 amino acids. Trimming removed 5 bases at V and 0 bases at J, with 10 bases between. TCRdb's copy holds only in-frame clones and misses some; the assay was immunoSEQ multiplex PCR. The data hold about 18,000 clones, with around 78% observed a single time. Note on this clone: The antigen remains undetermined.

The J gene is TRBJ2-2, the V gene TRBV7-2; D unclear. This clonotype originated in an adult with an advanced solid tumor such as melanoma, head and neck, liver or kidney cancer. The sequenced sample was CD4+ or CD8+ T cells sorted from blood, obtained in a trial of the OX40 agonist ivuxolimab. CDR3 residues: CASSRRTTNTGELFF. The CDR3, as DNA: TGTGCCAGCAGCAGGCGTACTACGAACACCGGGGAGCTGTTTTTT.